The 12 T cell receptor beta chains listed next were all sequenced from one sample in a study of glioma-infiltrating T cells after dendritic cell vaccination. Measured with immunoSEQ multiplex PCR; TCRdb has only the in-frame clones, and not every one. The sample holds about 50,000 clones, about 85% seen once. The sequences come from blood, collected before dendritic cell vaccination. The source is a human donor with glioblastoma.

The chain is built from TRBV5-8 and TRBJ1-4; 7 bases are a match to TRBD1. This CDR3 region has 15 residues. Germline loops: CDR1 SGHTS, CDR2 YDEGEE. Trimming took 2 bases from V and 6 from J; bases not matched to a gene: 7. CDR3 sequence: CASSLGAGGHEKLFF. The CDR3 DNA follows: TGTGCCAGCAGCTTAGGTGCAGGGGGGCATGAAAAACTGTTTTTT.

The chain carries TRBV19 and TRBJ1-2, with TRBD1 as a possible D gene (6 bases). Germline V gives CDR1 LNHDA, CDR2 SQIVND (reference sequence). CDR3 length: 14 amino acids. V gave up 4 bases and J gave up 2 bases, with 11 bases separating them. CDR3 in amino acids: CASSTGGRNYGYTF. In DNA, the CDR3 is TGTGCCAGTAGTACGGGGGGCCGGAACTATGGCTACACCTTC.

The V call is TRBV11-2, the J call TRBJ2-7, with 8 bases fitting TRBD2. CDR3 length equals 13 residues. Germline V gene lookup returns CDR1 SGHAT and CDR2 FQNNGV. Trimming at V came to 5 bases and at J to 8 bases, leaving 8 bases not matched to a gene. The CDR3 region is CASSPGLAGQQYF. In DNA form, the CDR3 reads TGTGCCAGCAGCCCGGGGCTAGCGGGCCAGCAGTACTTC.

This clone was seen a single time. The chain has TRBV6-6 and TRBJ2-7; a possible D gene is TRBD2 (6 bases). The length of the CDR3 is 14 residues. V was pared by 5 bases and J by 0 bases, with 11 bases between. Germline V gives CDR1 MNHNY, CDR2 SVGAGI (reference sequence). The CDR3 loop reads CASSPAGSSYEQYF. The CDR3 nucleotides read TGTGCCAGCAGTCCCGCGGGGAGCTCCTACGAGCAGTACTTC.

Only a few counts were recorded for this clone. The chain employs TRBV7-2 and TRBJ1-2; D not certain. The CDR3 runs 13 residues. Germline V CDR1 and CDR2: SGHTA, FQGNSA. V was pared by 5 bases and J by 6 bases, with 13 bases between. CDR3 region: CASSQITPHGYTF. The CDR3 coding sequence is TGTGCCAGCAGCCAGATCACACCACATGGCTACACCTTC.

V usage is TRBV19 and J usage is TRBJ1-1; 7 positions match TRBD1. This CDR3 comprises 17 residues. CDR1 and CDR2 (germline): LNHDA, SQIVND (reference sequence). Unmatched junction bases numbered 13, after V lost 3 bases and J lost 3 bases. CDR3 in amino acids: CASSIRTGINSDTEAFF. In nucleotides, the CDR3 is TGTGCCAGTAGTATCCGGACAGGAATCAACTCGGACACTGAAGCTTTCTTT.

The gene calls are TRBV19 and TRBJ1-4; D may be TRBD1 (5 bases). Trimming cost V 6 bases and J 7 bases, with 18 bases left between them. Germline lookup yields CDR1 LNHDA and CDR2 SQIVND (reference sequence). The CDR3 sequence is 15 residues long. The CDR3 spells CASSRPGGTGEKLFF. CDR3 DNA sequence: TGTGCCAGTAGCCGCCCGGGGGGGACGGGTGAAAAACTGTTTTTT.

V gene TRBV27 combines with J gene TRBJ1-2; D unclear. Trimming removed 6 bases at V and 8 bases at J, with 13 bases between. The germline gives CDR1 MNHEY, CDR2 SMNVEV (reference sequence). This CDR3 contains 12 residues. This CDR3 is CASRTIAGGYTF. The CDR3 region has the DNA TGTGCCAGCAGGACTATAGCTGGGGGCTACACCTTC.

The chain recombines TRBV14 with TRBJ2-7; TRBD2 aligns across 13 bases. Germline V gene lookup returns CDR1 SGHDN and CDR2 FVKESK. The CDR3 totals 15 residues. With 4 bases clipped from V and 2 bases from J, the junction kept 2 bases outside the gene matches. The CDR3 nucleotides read TGTGCCAGCAGCCTGGGGACTAGCGGGGCCTACGAGCAGTACTTC. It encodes CASSLGTSGAYEQYF.

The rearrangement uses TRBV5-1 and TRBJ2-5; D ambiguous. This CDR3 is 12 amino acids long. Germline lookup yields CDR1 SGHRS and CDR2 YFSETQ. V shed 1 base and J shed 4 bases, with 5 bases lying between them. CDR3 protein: CASSLTGETQYF. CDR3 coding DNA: TGCGCCAGCAGCTTGACGGGAGAGACCCAGTACTTC.

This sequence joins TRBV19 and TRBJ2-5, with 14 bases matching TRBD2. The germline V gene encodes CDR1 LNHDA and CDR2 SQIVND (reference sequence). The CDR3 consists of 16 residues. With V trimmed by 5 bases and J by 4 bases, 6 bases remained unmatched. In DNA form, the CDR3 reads TGTGCCAGTAGTTCAGGACTAGCGGGAGGCCCAGAGACCCAGTACTTC. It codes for CASSSGLAGGPETQYF.

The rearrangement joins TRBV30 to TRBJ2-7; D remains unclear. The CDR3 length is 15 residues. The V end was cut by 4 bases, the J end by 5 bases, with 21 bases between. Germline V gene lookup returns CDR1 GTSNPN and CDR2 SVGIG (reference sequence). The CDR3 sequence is CAWNDRLPRADEQYF. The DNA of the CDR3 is TGTGCCTGGAACGACCGACTCCCAAGAGCCGACGAGCAGTACTTC.